This note documents a single T cell receptor (beta chain) sequence. Its antigen is unknown. Indicated time point: blood at routine non-recurrence follow-up after resection. Tumor, nontumor lung or frozen PBMC supplied whole RNA that was sequenced unsorted. These data are taken from a study of spatial heterogeneity in lung cancer. Study context: The follow-up PBMC samples were sequenced whenever they were available. The median time to follow-up was around 24 months after resection.

CDR3 length equals 14 residues. Germline CDR1 and CDR2: SGHNT and YENEEA. V dropped 5 bases and J dropped 3 bases, with 11 bases sitting between them. A distinct unique molecular identifier was carried by each TCR cDNA molecule. MiXCR, run by TCRdb on the 5' RACE reads, gives a single entry per CDR3 protein. The sample records about 120,000 distinct CDR3 sequences, 12% being singletons. Findings of the study overall: Blood carried ubiquitous expanded tumor TCRs more at resection than follow-up.

This sequence was found in a male donor with early-stage non-small cell lung cancer. Sequences were derived from PBMCs, sampled at follow-up. The rearrangement uses TRBV11-3 and TRBJ2-1, with D maybe TRBD1 (7 bases). Here the CDR3 reads CASSARDSYNEQFF. CDR3 in DNA: TGTGCCAGCAGCGCGCGGGACAGCTACAATGAGCAGTTCTTC.